This T cell receptor (beta chain) was captured in a study of early T cells in non-severe SARS-CoV-2 infection. About the research overall: The study sequenced bulk RNA from unsorted whole blood, with chains unpaired.

The germline gives CDR1 LGHDT, CDR2 YNNKEL (reference sequence). The CDR3 is 12 residues long. V lost 3 bases to trimming and J lost 3 bases, with 3 bases between them. Individual cDNA molecules received unique molecular identifiers. TCRdb called the 5' RACE reads again in MiXCR, with one record for every CDR3 protein. The sample includes roughly 100,000 distinct CDR3 sequences, about 12% seen only once; the top ten take around 4.8%. This clonotype was observed at least ten times. Its antigen remains unknown. The study, taken as a whole, reports: Clonotype matching in VDJdb favored anti-spike CD8 responses and did not capture private and CD4 specificities.

The chain links TRBV3-1 to TRBJ2-1; D is ambiguous. The sequence was obtained from an adult who was a healthcare worker with PCR-confirmed SARS-CoV-2 infection or an uninfected control (not recorded which). The specimen comprised whole blood, sampled at baseline. The chain's CDR3 is CASSHYYNEQFF. The CDR3, as DNA: TGTGCCAGCAGCCACTACTACAATGAGCAGTTCTTC.